This TCR beta chain was identified in a study of T cell responses to AZD1222 COVID-19 vaccine (dated by TCRdb to the early 2020s). Study-level background: AZD1222 recipients with second doses at about 4 weeks or about 12 weeks were pooled, because spike-specific TCR depth and breadth did not differ between schedules. A total of approximately 230 trial participants underwent TCR sequencing, of whom about 200 received two doses of AZD1222 and 26 received two doses of the MenACWY control vaccine. Enrollment into the trials was organized by age into subgroups of 18-55, 56-69 and 70-plus years, and those subgroups contained approximately 150, 30 and 60 TCR-sequenced participants, respectively. The full study reports these points: In the small 56-69-year group, the increase in depth fell short of significance, most likely because of low power. CD4 TCRs associated with the vaccine covered the entire spike protein, and the dominant responses were in regions 160-218 and 743-854. After two AZD1222 doses, spike-specific TCR breadth and depth were significantly higher than at day 0 and than in MenACWY recipients. Only a handful of AZD1222 recipients were SARS-CoV-2 seropositive at baseline, limiting conclusions about previously exposed vaccinees. Because no day 14 peak-response samples were available, the repertoires could be characterized only after the peak T cell response. Participants were mostly white British and included more females than males, and it was suggested by the authors that clonal diversity may have been underestimated. Reportedly, close to half of the unique spike-specific TCRs recognized epitopes lying outside the regions that are mutated in the B.1.351 and B.1.1.7 variants.

As for this clone: The specificity of this receptor is unknown. It has no much larger one-base neighbor in the sample; base qualities were not kept.

The time point tag for this specimen amounts to: baseline before first vaccination. The vaccinee samples were drawn from two UK trials, COV001 and COV002, one of which was a single-blind randomized controlled phase 2/3 trial testing AZD1222 (ChAdOx1 nCoV-19) in healthy adults. For TCRbeta chain sequencing, PBMC samples were collected from trial participants at day 0 and at day 28 after the second dose. The CDR3 regions of human TCRbeta chains were analyzed by immunosequencing. The original methods were these. TCRs in the repertoires were matched against a reference library of SARS-CoV-2-specific TCRs that had been generated with the MIRA antigen-specificity platform. Breadth was defined as the fraction of unique TCRs that were SARS-CoV-2-associated, and depth was defined as the fraction of total T cells that were SARS-CoV-2-associated. Using the MIRA data, each spike-specific TCR was assigned both to the spike region to which the TCR was reactive and to a CD4 or CD8 class. Log10-transformed breadth and depth values were compared by one-way ANOVA with Sidak's multiple comparisons tests. Not all clones reach the TCRdb copy of this immuneACCESS table, which keeps in-frame sequences only. Checked studies attribute under half of the gap to unresolved V genes and leave the rest unexplained. V, J and clone size are those of that table, while D and trimming were read from the DNA. This sample gives approximately 160,000 clones in total; about 90% of them show up just once. The ten largest clonotypes hold about 5.3% of the sample.

The CDR3, cysteine through phenylalanine, is 19 amino acids long. Left in the record is the CDR3 DNA by itself, 57 bases read in frame from the first base. Germline trimming: 5 bases from V, 4 bases from J; junction bases outside gene matches: 14. CDR1 and CDR2, looked up from the germline V gene, are MDHEN and SYDVKM. This TCR came from an adult in good health. This sample comprised peripheral blood, obtained on day 0 of AZD1222 vaccination. The chain links TRBV28 with TRBJ2-2; 12 central nucleotides agree with TRBD1. The CDR3 protein sequence reads: CASSPYPPRDRGRTGELFF. The DNA sequence is TGTGCCAGCAGTCCTTACCCCCCCCGGGACAGGGGGCGCACCGGGGAGCTGTTTTTT.